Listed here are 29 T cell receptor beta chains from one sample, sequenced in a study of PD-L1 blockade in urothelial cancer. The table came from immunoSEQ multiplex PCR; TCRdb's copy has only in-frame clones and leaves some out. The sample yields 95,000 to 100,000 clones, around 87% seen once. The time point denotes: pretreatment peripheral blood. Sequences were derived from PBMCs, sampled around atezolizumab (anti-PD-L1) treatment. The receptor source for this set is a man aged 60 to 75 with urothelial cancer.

CDR3 DNA: TGTGCCTGGACTTATTCGGGGATCACGAGCTATGGCTACACCTTC. Residues: CAWTYSGITSYGYTF. The chain recombines TRBV30 with TRBJ1-2; D gene ambiguous. CDR3 size: 15 residues. Germline V gene lookup returns CDR1 GTSNPN and CDR2 SVGIG (reference sequence). Trimming took off 4 bases at V and 4 bases at J, with 19 bases between the two ends.

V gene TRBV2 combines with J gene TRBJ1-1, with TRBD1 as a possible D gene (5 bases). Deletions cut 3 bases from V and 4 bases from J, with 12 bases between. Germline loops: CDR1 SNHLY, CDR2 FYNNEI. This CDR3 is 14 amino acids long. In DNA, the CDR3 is TGTGCCAGCAGTGATCTTAGGGGAAGCACTGAAGCTTTCTTT. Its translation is CASSDLRGSTEAFF. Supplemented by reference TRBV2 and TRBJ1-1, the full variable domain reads EPEVTQTPSHQVTQMGQEVILRCVPISNHLYFYWYRQILGQKVEFLVSFYNNEISEKSEIFDDQFSVERPDGSNFTLKIRSTKLEDSAMYFCASSDLRGSTEAFFGQGTRLTVV.

The CDR3 is CASSSRGKSDTQYF. The CDR3 coding sequence is TGTGCCAGCAGCTCCAGGGGCAAGTCGGATACGCAGTATTTT. The V gene is TRBV7-2, the J gene TRBJ2-3; D is possibly TRBD1 (6 bases). Trimming stripped 4 bases from V and 6 bases from J, with 14 bases between. This CDR3 is 14 amino acids long. Germline V CDR1 and CDR2: SGHTA, FQGNSA.

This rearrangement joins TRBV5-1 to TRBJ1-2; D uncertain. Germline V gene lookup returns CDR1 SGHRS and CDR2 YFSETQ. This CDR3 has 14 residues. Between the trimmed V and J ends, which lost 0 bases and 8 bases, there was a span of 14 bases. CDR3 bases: TGCGCCAGCAGCTTGGGAGGCATCGAGAGGGGCTACACCTTC. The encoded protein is CASSLGGIERGYTF.

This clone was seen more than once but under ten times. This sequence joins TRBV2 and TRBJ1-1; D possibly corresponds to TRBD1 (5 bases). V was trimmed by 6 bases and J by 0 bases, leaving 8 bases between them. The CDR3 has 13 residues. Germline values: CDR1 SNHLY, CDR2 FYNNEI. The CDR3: CASRQAMNTEAFF. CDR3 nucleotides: TGTGCCAGCAGACAGGCCATGAACACTGAAGCTTTCTTT.

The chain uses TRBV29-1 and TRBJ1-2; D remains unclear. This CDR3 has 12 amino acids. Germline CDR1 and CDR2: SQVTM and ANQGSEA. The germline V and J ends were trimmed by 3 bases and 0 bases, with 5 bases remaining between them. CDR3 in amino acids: CSVDPSNYGYTF. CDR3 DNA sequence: TGCAGCGTTGACCCATCTAACTATGGCTACACCTTC. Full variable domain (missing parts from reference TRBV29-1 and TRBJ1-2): SAVISQKPSRDICQRGTSLTIQCQVDSQVTMMFWYRQQPGQSLTLIATANQGSEATYESGFVIDKFPISRPNLTFSTLTVSNMSPEDSSIYLCSVDPSNYGYTFGSGTRLTVV.

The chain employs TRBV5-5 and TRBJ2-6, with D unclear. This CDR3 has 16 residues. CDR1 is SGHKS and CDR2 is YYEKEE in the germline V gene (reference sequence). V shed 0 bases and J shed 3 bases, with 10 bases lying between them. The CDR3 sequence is CASSLDMVGGANVLTF. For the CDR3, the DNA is TGTGCCAGCAGCTTGGATATGGTCGGTGGGGCCAACGTCCTGACTTTC.

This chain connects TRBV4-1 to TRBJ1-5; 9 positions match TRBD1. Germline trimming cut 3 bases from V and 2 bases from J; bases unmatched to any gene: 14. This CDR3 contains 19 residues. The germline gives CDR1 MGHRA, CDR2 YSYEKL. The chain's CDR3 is CASSQIGQGTIWGNQPQHF. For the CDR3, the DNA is TGCGCCAGCAGCCAGATTGGACAGGGGACTATATGGGGCAATCAGCCCCAGCATTTT.

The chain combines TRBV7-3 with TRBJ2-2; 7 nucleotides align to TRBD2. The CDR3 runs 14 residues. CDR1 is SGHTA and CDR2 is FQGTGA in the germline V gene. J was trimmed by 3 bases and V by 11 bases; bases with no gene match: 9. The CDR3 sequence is CASREGPYTGELFF. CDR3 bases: TGTGCCTCCAGGGAGGGGCCGTACACCGGGGAGCTGTTTTTT.

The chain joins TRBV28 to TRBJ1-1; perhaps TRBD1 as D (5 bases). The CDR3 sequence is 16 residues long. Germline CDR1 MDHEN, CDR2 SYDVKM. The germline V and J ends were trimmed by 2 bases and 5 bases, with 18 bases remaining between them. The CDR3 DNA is TGTGCCAGCAGTTTAGCCCCGGCTCGGAGGGGTACTGAAGCTTTCTTT. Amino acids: CASSLAPARRGTEAFF.

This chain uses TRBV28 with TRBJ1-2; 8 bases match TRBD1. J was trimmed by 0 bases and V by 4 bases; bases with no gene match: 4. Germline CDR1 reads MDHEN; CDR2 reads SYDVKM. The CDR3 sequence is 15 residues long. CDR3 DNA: TGTGCCAGCAGTTCCGGACAGGGAGCTAACTATGGCTACACCTTC. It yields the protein CASSSGQGANYGYTF.

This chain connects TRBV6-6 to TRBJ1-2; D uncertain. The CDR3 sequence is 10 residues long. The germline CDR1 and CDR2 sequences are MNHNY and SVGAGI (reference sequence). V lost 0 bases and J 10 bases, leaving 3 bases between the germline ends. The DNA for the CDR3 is TGTGCCAGCAGTTACTCTTACTACACCTTC. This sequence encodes CASSYSYYTF.

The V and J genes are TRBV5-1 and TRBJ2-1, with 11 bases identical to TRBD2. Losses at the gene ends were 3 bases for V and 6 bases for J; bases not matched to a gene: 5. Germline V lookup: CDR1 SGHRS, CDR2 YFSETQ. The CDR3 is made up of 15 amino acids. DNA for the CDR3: TGCGCCAGCAGCTCGGGACTAGCGGCGAGCAATGAGCAGTTCTTC. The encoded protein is CASSSGLAASNEQFF.

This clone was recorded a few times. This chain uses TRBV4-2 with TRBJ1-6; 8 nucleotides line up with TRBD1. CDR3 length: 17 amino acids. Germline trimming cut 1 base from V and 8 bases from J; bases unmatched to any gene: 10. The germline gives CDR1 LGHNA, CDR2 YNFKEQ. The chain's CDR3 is CASSQGQGDRLDSPLHF. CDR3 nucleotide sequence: TGTGCCAGCAGCCAAGGCCAGGGGGACAGGCTGGATTCACCCCTCCACTTT.

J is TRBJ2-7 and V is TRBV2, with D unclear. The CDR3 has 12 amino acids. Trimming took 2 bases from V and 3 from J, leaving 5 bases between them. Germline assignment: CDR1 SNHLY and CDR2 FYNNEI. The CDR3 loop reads CASSEQYYEQYF. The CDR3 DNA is TGTGCCAGCAGTGAACAGTACTACGAGCAGTACTTC. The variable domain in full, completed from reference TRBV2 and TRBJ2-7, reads EPEVTQTPSHQVTQMGQEVILRCVPISNHLYFYWYRQILGQKVEFLVSFYNNEISEKSEIFDDQFSVERPDGSNFTLKIRSTKLEDSAMYFCASSEQYYEQYFGPGTRLTVT.

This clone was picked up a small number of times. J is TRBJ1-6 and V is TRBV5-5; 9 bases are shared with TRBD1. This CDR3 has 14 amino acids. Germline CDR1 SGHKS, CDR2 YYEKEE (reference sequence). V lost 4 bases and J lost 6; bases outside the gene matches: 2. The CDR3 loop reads CASSGDRANSPLHF. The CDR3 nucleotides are TGTGCCAGCAGCGGGGACAGGGCTAATTCACCCCTCCACTTT.

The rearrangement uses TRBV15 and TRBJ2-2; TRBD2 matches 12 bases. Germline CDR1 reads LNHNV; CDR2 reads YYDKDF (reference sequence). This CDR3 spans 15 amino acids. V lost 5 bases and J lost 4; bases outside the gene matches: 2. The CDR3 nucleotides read TGTGCCACCAGCCGGGGACTAGCGGGCACCGGGGAGCTGTTTTTT. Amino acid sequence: CATSRGLAGTGELFF.

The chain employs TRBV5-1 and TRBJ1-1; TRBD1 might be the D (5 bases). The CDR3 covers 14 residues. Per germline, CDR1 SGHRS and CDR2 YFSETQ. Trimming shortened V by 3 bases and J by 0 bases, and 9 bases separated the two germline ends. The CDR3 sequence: CASSSTAMNTEAFF. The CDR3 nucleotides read TGCGCCAGCAGCTCGACAGCTATGAACACTGAAGCTTTCTTT.

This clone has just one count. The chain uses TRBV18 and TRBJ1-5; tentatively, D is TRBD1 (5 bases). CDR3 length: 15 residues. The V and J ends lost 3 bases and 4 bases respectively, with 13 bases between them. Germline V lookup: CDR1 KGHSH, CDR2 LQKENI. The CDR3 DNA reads TGTGCCAGCTCACCCCGGGGGGGACTTAATCAGCCCCAGCATTTT. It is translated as CASSPRGGLNQPQHF.

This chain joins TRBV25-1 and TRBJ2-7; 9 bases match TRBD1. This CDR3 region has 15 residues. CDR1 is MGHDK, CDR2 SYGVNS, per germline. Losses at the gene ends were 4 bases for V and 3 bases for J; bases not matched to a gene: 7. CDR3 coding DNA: TGTGCCAGCAGTGCCCCGGGACAGGGAGGCTACGAGCAGTACTTC. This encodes CASSAPGQGGYEQYF.

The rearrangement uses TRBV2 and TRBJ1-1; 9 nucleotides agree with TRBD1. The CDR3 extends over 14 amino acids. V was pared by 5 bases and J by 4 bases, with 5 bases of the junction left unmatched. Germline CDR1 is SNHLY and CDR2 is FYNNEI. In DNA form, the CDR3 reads TGTGCCAGCAGTTTGGGACAGGGTGGCACTGAAGCTTTCTTT. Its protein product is CASSLGQGGTEAFF.

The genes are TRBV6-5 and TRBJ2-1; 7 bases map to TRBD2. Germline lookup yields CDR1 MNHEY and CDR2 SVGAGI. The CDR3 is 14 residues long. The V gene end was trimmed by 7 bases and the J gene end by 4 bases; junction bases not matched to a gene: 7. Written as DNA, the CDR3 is TGTGCCAGCACCACTCAGCGGGGTTACAATGAGCAGTTCTTC. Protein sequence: CASTTQRGYNEQFF.

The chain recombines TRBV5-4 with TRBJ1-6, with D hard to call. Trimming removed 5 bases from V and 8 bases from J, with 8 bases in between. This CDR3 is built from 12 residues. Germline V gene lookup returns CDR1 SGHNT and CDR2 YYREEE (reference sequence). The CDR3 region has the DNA TGTGCCAGCAGTAAGAGTGATTCACCCCTCCACTTT. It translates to CASSKSDSPLHF.

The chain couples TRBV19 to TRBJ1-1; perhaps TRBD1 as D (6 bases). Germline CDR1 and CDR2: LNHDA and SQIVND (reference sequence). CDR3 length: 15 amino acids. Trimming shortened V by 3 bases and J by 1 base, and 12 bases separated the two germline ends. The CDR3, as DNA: TGTGCCAGTAGTATCCGCGAGACAGGGAACACTGAAGCTTTCTTT. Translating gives CASSIRETGNTEAFF.

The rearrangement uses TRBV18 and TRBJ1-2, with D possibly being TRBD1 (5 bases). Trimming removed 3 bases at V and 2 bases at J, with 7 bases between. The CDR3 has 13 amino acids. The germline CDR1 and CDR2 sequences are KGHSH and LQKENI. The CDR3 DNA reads TGTGCCAGCTCACCGACAGTGAACTATGGCTACACCTTC. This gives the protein CASSPTVNYGYTF.

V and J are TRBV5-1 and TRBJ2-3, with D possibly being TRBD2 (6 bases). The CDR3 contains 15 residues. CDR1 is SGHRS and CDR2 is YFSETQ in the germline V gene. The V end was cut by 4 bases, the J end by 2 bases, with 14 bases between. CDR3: CASSPGTATTDTQYF. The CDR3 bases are TGCGCCAGCAGCCCTGGGACTGCTACCACAGATACGCAGTATTTT.

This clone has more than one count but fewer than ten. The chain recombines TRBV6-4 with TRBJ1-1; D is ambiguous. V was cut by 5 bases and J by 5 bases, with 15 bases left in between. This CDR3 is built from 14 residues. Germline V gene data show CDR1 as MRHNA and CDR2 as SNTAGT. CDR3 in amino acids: CASSPRSDPTEAFF. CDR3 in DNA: TGTGCCAGCAGTCCTAGGAGCGACCCGACTGAAGCTTTCTTT.

In DNA, the CDR3 is TGTGCCAGCAGTTTGGGACTCAGGGGGCGAGAGACCCAGTACTTC. This codes for CASSLGLRGRETQYF. This chain joins TRBV27 and TRBJ2-5, with 8 bases that match TRBD1. Per the germline V gene, CDR1 is MNHEY and CDR2 is SMNVEV (reference sequence). Germline trimming cut 3 bases from V and 4 bases from J; bases unmatched to any gene: 7. The CDR3 consists of 15 residues.

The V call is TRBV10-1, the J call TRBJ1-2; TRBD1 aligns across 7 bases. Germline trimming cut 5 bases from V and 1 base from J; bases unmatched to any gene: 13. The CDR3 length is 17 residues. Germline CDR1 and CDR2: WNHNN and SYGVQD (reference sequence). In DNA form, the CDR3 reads TGCGCCAGCAGTAAATCCCACCGGGACAGCCGTAACTATGGCTACACCTTC. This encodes CASSKSHRDSRNYGYTF.